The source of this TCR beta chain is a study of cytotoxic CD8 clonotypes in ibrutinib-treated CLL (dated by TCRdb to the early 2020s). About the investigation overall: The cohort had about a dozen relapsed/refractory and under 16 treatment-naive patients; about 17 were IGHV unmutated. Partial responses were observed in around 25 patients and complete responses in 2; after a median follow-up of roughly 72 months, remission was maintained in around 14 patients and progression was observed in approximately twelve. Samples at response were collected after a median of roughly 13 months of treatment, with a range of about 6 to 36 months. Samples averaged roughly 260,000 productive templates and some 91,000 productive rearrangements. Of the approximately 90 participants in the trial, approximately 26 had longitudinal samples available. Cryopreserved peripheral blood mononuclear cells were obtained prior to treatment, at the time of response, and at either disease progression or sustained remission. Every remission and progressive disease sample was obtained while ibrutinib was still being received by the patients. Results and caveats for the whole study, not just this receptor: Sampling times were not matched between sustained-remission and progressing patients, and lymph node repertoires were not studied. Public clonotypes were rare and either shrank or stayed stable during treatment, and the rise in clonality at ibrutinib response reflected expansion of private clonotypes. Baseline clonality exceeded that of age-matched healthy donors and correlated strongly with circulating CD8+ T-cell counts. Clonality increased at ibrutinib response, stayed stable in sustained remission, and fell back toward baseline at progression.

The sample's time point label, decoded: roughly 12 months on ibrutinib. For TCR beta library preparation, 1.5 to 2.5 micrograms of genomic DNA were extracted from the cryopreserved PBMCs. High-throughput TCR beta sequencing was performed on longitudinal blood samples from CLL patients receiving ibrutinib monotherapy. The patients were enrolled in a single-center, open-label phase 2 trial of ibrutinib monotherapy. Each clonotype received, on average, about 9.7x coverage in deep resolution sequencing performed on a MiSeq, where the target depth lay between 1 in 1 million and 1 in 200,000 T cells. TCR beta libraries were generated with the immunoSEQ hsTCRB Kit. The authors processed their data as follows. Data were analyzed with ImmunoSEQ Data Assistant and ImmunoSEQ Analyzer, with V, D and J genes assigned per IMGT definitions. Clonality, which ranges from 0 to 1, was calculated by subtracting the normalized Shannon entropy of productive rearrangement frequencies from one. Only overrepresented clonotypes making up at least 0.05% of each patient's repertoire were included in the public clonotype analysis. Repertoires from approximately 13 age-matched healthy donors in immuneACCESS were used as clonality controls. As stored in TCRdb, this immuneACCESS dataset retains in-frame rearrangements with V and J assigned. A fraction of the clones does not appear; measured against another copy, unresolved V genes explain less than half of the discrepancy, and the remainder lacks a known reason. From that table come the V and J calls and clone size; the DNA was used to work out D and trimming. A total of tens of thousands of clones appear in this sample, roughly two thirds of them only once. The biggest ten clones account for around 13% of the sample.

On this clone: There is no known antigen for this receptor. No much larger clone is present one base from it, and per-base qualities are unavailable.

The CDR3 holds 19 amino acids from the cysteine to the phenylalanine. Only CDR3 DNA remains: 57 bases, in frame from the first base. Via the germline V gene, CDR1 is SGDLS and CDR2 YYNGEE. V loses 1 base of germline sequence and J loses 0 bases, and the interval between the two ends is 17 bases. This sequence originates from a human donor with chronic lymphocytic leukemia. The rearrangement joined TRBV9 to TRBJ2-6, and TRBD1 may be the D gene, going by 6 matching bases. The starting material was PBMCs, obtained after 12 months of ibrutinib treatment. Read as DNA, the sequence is TGTGCCAGCAGCGTACGGGACACTCCCCATCTCTCTGGGGCCAACGTCCTGACTTTC. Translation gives CASSVRDTPHLSGANVLTF.